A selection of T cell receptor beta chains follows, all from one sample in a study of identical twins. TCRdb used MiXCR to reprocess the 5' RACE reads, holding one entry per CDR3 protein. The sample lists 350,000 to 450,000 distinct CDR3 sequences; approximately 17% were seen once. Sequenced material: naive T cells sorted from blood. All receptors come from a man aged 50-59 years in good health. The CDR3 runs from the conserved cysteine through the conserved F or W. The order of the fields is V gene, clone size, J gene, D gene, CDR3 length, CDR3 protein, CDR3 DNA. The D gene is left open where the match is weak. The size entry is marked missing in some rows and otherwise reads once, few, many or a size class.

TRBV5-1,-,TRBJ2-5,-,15,CASSLGPSSGETQYF,TGCGCCAGCAGCTTGGGCCCTTCCAGCGGAGAGACCCAGTACTTC
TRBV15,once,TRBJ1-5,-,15,CATSRDQGGNQPQHF,TGTGCCACCAGCAGAGATCAAGGCGGCAATCAGCCCCAGCATTTT
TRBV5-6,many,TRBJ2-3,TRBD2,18,CASSLALAGGSRADTQYF,TGTGCCAGCAGCTTGGCCCTAGCGGGAGGGTCTCGAGCAGATACGCAGTATTTT
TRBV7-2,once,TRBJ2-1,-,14,CASSQTRAGNEQFF,TGTGCCAGCAGCCAAACGCGGGCCGGCAATGAGCAGTTCTTC
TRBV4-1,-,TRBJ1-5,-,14,CASSQGRPGDPQHF,TGCGCCAGCAGCCAGGGCCGACCGGGGGATCCCCAGCATTTT
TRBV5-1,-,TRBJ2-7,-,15,CASSLGGTVNYEQYF,TGCGCCAGCAGCTTGGGCGGGACAGTGAACTACGAGCAGTACTTC
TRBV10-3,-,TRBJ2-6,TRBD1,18,CAISESEVRGLGANVLTF,TGTGCCATCAGTGAGTCGGAGGTCAGGGGGCTTGGGGCCAACGTCCTGACTTTC
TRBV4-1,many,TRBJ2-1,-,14,CASSQLPPYNEQFF,TGCGCCAGCAGCCAGCTCCCCCCGTACAATGAGCAGTTCTTC
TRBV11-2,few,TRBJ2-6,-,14,CASSLRAGANVLTF,TGTGCCAGCAGCTTAAGGGCTGGGGCCAACGTCCTGACTTTC
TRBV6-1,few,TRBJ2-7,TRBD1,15,CASSRQGASPYEQYF,TGTGCCAGCAGCCGACAGGGGGCCAGTCCCTACGAGCAGTACTTC